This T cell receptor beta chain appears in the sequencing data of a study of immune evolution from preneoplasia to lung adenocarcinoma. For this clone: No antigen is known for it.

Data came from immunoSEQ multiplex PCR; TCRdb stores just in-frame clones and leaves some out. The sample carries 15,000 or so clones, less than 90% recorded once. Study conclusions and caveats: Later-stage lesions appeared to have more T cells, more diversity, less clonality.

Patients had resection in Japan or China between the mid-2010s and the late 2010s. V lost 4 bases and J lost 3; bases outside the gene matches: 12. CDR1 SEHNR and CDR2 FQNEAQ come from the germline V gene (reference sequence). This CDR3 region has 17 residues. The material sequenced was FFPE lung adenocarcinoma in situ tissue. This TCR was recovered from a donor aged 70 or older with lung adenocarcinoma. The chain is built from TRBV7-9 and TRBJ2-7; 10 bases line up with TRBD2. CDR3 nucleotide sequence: TGTGCCAGCAGCTCAAATACATTAGCGGGAGGAAACTACGAGCAGTACTTC. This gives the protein CASSSNTLAGGNYEQYF. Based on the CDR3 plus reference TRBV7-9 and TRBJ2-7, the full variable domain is DTGVSQNPRHKITKRGQNVTFRCDPISEHNRLYWYRQTLGQGPEFLTYFQNEAQLEKSRLLSDRFSAERPKGSFSTLEIQRTEQGDSAMYLCASSSNTLAGGNYEQYFGPGTRLTVT.